Each of the 27 T cell receptor beta chains below was sequenced from the same sample in a study of cytomegalovirus exposure and HLA in healthy donors. 13 Jbeta primers and 60 Vbeta primers were used for the PCR. The repertoire was sequenced with immunoSEQ multiplex PCR; TCRdb's copy has only in-frame clones and lacks some. The table has more than 95,000 clones, around 81% seen once. Material: PBMCs. These receptor sequences come from a female donor in good health and CMV-seronegative.

The chain carries TRBV25-1 and TRBJ2-3; no clear D. Germline V gene sequence: CDR1 MGHDK, CDR2 SYGVNS. V lost 3 bases and J 1 base, leaving 5 bases between the germline ends. The CDR3 is made up of 13 amino acids. For the CDR3, the DNA is TGTGCCAGCAGTGACAGGCGCACAGATACGCAGTATTTT. Translation gives CASSDRRTDTQYF. The whole variable domain, remainder taken from reference TRBV25-1 and TRBJ2-3, is EADIYQTPRYLVIGTGKKITLECSQTMGHDKMYWYQQDPGMELHLIHYSYGVNSTEKGDLSSESTVSRIRTEHFPLTLESARPSHTSQYLCASSDRRTDTQYFGPGTRLTVL.

This chain links TRBV2 with TRBJ1-2, with a possible D match to TRBD1 (5 bases). Trimming took off 6 bases at V and 4 bases at J, with 15 bases between the two ends. CDR1 and CDR2 from the germline V gene are SNHLY and FYNNEI. The CDR3 runs to 14 residues. Here the CDR3 reads CASRPGRETYGYTF. CDR3 nucleotide sequence: TGTGCCAGCAGACCGGGACGGGAGACCTATGGCTACACCTTC.

The chain joins TRBV5-1 to TRBJ2-5; possibly TRBD1 for D (6 bases). V was trimmed by 0 bases and J by 5 bases, leaving 17 bases between them. This CDR3 is 16 amino acids long. Germline lookup yields CDR1 SGHRS and CDR2 YFSETQ. The CDR3 DNA is TGCGCCAGCAGCTTGGGTTCTCAGGGGATCTGGGAGACCCAGTACTTC. Protein: CASSLGSQGIWETQYF.

This clone has more than one count but fewer than ten. The chain carries TRBV7-6 and TRBJ1-1, with a weak D call TRBD1 (6 bases). This CDR3 has 14 residues. The ends were cut back, 3 bases at V and 4 bases at J, with 12 bases in the middle. Germline-derived CDR1 and CDR2 are SGHVS and FNYEAQ. The CDR3 here is CASSFGGGITEAFF. CDR3 coding DNA: TGTGCCAGCAGCTTTGGCGGGGGCATCACTGAAGCTTTCTTT.

This chain joins TRBV13 and TRBJ2-3; D is uncertain. V gave up 5 bases and J gave up 7 bases, with 22 bases separating them. The V gene's germline CDR1 is PRHDT and CDR2 FYEKMQ (reference sequence). This CDR3 region has 16 residues. The CDR3 loop reads CASSPPDRMGRNTQYF. The DNA for the CDR3 is TGTGCCAGCAGCCCGCCTGATAGGATGGGCAGGAATACGCAGTATTTT.

The chain uses TRBV11-2 and TRBJ2-1; 9 bases align to TRBD2. The germline CDR1 and CDR2 sequences are SGHAT and FQNNGV. CDR3 length: 15 residues. J was trimmed by 16 bases and V by 1 base; bases with no gene match: 14. CDR3 in DNA: TGTGCCAGCAGCTTAGCCCGGGGTAGCGGGAGACACACATTCTTC. Its translation: CASSLARGSGRHTFF.

The V and J genes are TRBV18 and TRBJ1-1; maybe TRBD1 (5 bases). The CDR3 spans 15 residues. CDR1 KGHSH and CDR2 LQKENI come from the germline V gene. Trimming cost V 4 bases and J 1 base, with 13 bases left between them. As DNA, the CDR3 is TGTGCCAGCTCACAACAAACGGGGGAGAACACTGAAGCTTTCTTT. As protein: CASSQQTGENTEAFF.

This clone came up once. This chain joins TRBV30 and TRBJ2-7; 8 nucleotides match TRBD1. Germline CDR1 and CDR2: GTSNPN and SVGIG (reference sequence). The junction had 3 bases not matched to a gene; V was cut back by 2 bases and J by 6 bases. This CDR3 has 12 amino acids. The CDR3 region is CAWSSTGGEQYF. In DNA form, the CDR3 reads TGTGCCTGGAGTTCTACAGGGGGCGAGCAGTACTTC. Filled out from reference TRBV30 and TRBJ2-7, the complete variable domain reads SQTIHQWPATLVQPVGSPLSLECTVEGTSNPNLYWYRQAAGRGLQLLFYSVGIGQISSEVPQNLSASRPQDRQFILSSKKLLLSDSGFYLCAWSSTGGEQYFGPGTRLTVT.

The rearrangement links TRBV6-1 to TRBJ1-1; tentative D call: TRBD1 (5 bases). The V end lost 5 bases, the J end lost 4 bases, and 14 bases lay between the germline ends. The CDR3 has 14 residues. CDR1 and CDR2 (germline): MNHNS, SASEGT. The CDR3 here is CASSLQQDRTEAFF. The CDR3 DNA sequence: TGTGCCAGCAGTCTCCAACAGGATCGCACTGAAGCTTTCTTT.

This clone was observed a single time. The rearrangement links TRBV5-1 to TRBJ2-5, with D maybe TRBD2 (6 bases). With 3 bases removed from V and 2 bases from J, the gap between germline ends came to 8 bases. Germline CDR1 and CDR2: SGHRS and YFSETQ. The CDR3 runs 13 residues. Written as DNA, the CDR3 is TGCGCCAGCAGCTGGGGACTTCAAGAGACCCAGTACTTC. Translation gives CASSWGLQETQYF.

The CDR3 nucleotides are TGTGCCAGCAGTCCCCCGGACAGGGGGCTAAGGACCATATATTTT. Its translation is CASSPPDRGLRTIYF. The chain carries TRBV28 and TRBJ1-3; TRBD1 agrees at 11 bases. The CDR3 has 15 amino acids. J gave up 10 bases and V 5 bases, and 10 bases lay outside the gene matches. From germline, CDR1 is MDHEN and CDR2 SYDVKM.

The gene calls are TRBV21-1 and TRBJ2-4; TRBD1 is taken as the D call from the table, unchecked against the DNA. TRBV21-1 is noted as a pseudogene. The CDR3 runs 17 residues. As DNA, the CDR3 is TGTGCCAGCAGCAAGGACCGGGACAGGGATTTGGGAAACATTCAGTACTTC. Protein: CASSKDRDRDLGNIQYF.

The chain carries TRBV6-5 and TRBJ2-5, with D possibly being TRBD2 (5 bases). Germline V gene lookup returns CDR1 MNHEY and CDR2 SVGAGI. CDR3 size: 13 residues. V lost 6 bases to trimming and J lost 5 bases, with 13 bases between them. For the CDR3, the DNA is TGTGCCAGCAGCCGGACTTGGAGGGAGACCCAGTACTTC. It translates to CASSRTWRETQYF.

The genes are TRBV28 and TRBJ2-5; 10 nucleotides align to TRBD2. The V gene's germline CDR1 is MDHEN and CDR2 SYDVKM. J was trimmed by 5 bases and V by 7 bases; bases with no gene match: 10. The CDR3 is made up of 15 amino acids. The CDR3 loop is CASTLRLAGGETQYF. CDR3 bases: TGTGCCAGCACCCTGCGTTTAGCGGGAGGTGAGACCCAGTACTTC.

V gene TRBV12-5 combines with J gene TRBJ1-4; maybe TRBD1 (5 bases). Germline CDR1 and CDR2: LGHNT and FRNRAP. The CDR3 is 15 amino acids. Trimming left V 6 bases short and J 8 bases short, with 19 bases between. The chain's CDR3 is CASGDAGTGEEKLFF. The CDR3 nucleotides are TGTGCTAGTGGCGACGCCGGGACGGGGGAGGAAAAACTGTTTTTT.

V usage is TRBV9 and J usage is TRBJ2-1; 10 bases align to TRBD2. The germline V gene has CDR1 SGDLS and CDR2 YYNGEE. With 2 bases clipped from V and 6 bases from J, the junction kept 17 bases outside the gene matches. The length of the CDR3 is 19 residues. CDR3 sequence (DNA): TGTGCCAGCAGCGTTAAAGGCTATATCGCAGCGGGGGGGGTCAATGAGCAGTTCTTC. This codes for CASSVKGYIAAGGVNEQFF.

The V gene is TRBV6-1, the J gene TRBJ2-7; possibly TRBD2 for D (7 bases). Germline assignment: CDR1 MNHNS and CDR2 SASEGT. V was trimmed by 3 bases and J by 5 bases, leaving 17 bases between them. CDR3 size: 15 residues. This CDR3 is CASSERGGSSDEQYF. CDR3 nucleotide sequence: TGTGCCAGCAGTGAGAGGGGGGGCTCTTCCGACGAGCAGTACTTC.

V gene TRBV5-8 combines with J gene TRBJ2-7; 7 bases are a match to TRBD1. The length of the CDR3 is 15 residues. Germline V gives CDR1 SGHTS, CDR2 YDEGEE. V was pared by 2 bases and J by 2 bases, with 7 bases of the junction left unmatched. The CDR3, as DNA: TGTGCCAGCAGCTTTCCGGGACAGCTAACCTACGAGCAGTACTTC. Amino acid sequence: CASSFPGQLTYEQYF.

This clone was counted a single time. This chain joins TRBV12-5 and TRBJ2-2, with 10 bases identical to TRBD1. The V and J ends lost 1 base and 7 bases, in that order; junction bases with no gene match: 6. Looked up from germline, CDR1 is LGHNT and CDR2 is FRNRAP. The CDR3 runs 16 residues. CDR3 region: CASGLGLGQGSGELFF. CDR3 coding DNA: TGTGCTAGTGGTTTGGGCCTGGGACAGGGGAGCGGGGAGCTGTTTTTT.

V and J are TRBV7-9 and TRBJ2-7, with 10 bases matching TRBD2. CDR3 size: 15 residues. Trimming at V came to 5 bases and at J to 2 bases, leaving 6 bases not matched to a gene. Germline CDR1 and CDR2: SEHNR and FQNEAQ (reference sequence). CDR3 in amino acids: CASSPRTSGTYEQYF. The DNA for the CDR3 is TGTGCCAGCAGCCCACGGACTAGCGGAACCTACGAGCAGTACTTC.

This rearrangement joins TRBV7-9 to TRBJ1-1; TRBD1 agrees at 7 bases. With 5 bases clipped from V and 1 base from J, the junction kept 7 bases outside the gene matches. The CDR3 runs to 15 residues. Germline V CDR1 and CDR2: SEHNR, FQNEAQ (reference sequence). The CDR3 reads CASSGSGTENTEAFF. Here the CDR3 DNA reads TGTGCCAGCAGCGGATCCGGGACAGAGAACACTGAAGCTTTCTTT.

This clone showed up just a few times. The chain links TRBV7-9 to TRBJ1-6, with 7 bases fitting TRBD1. The CDR3 is 15 amino acids. The J segment lost 9 bases and the V segment lost 5 bases, leaving 10 bases of the junction unmatched. Germline assignment: CDR1 SEHNR and CDR2 FQNEAQ (reference sequence). The CDR3: CASSVITGEASPLHF. The CDR3 DNA follows: TGTGCCAGCAGCGTAATTACAGGGGAGGCTTCACCCCTCCACTTT.

This clone has more than one count but fewer than ten. V usage is TRBV28 and J usage is TRBJ2-1; unclear D gene. Trimming stripped 6 bases from V and 7 bases from J, with 7 bases between. The CDR3 loop spans 11 amino acids. CDR1 and CDR2 (germline): MDHEN, SYDVKM. CDR3 protein: CASSPRNEQFF. In DNA, the CDR3 is TGTGCCAGCAGCCCGAGGAATGAGCAGTTCTTC.

The chain links TRBV7-8 to TRBJ2-7; 10 bases map to TRBD2. CDR3 size: 16 residues. Trimming at V came to 4 bases and at J to 5 bases, leaving 11 bases not matched to a gene. Germline assignment: CDR1 SGHVS and CDR2 FQNEAQ. CDR3 amino acids: CASSSLPGTSVHEQYF. The CDR3 DNA reads as TGTGCCAGCAGCTCCCTCCCGGGGACTAGCGTCCACGAGCAGTACTTC.

The chain employs TRBV7-2 and TRBJ2-5; maybe TRBD2 (5 bases). This CDR3 has 16 residues. Trimming left V 2 bases short and J 1 base short, with 14 bases between. The germline gives CDR1 SGHTA, CDR2 FQGNSA. Written as DNA, the CDR3 is TGTGCCAGCAGCTTAAGTGCTAGCTCGGGCCAAGAGACCCAGTACTTC. This sequence encodes CASSLSASSGQETQYF.

This chain joins TRBV7-6 and TRBJ1-1; TRBD1 matches 7 bases. Germline CDR1 and CDR2: SGHVS and FNYEAQ. V dropped 3 bases and J dropped 4; count of bases not matched to a gene: 8. The CDR3 runs 15 residues. The CDR3 spells CASSFSPTGSTEAFF. DNA for the CDR3: TGTGCCAGCAGCTTCTCCCCGACAGGGAGCACTGAAGCTTTCTTT.

The chain recombines TRBV7-9 with TRBJ2-3; 7 nucleotides match TRBD2. The CDR3 extends over 15 amino acids. Germline V gene lookup returns CDR1 SEHNR and CDR2 FQNEAQ (reference sequence). V lost 6 bases, J lost 3 bases, and 9 bases stayed unmatched. The CDR3 DNA is TGTGCCAGCAGTCCAACTAGCGTCAGAACAGATACGCAGTATTTT. Translated: CASSPTSVRTDTQYF.